The 28 T cell receptor beta chains below were found in one sample sequenced in a study of T cells in Graves' hyperthyroidism and ophthalmopathy. What was amplified from RNA transcripts were TCR beta CDR3 regions. An initial round of RT-PCR targeting the TCR CDR3 relied on the HTBI primer set. TCRdb reprocessed the multiplex PCR reads with MiXCR, giving one entry per CDR3 protein. The sample yields 550,000 to 800,000 distinct CDR3 sequences, around 15% seen once. Sequencing was performed on blood. The receptor source for this set is a middle-aged man with Graves' hyperthyroidism.

In its sample, this clonotype was seen many times. The chain joins TRBV28 to TRBJ2-1, with 8 bases fitting TRBD2. With V trimmed by 4 bases and J by 1 base, 3 bases remained unmatched. The CDR3 covers 15 residues. Per germline, CDR1 MDHEN and CDR2 SYDVKM. The CDR3 is CASSSGGASYNEQFF. CDR3 sequence (DNA): TGTGCCAGCAGTTCCGGGGGGGCTTCCTACAATGAGCAGTTCTTC. Filled out from reference TRBV28 and TRBJ2-1, the complete variable domain reads DVKVTQSSRYLVKRTGEKVFLECVQDMDHENMFWYRQDPGLGLRLIYFSYDVKMKEKGDIPEGYSVSREKKERFSLILESASTNQTSMYLCASSSGGASYNEQFFGPGTRLTVL.

J is TRBJ2-3 and V is TRBV19; D assignment may be TRBD1 or TRBD2 (5 bases each). Germline V lookup: CDR1 LNHDA, CDR2 SQIVND (reference sequence). V shed 6 bases and J shed 4 bases, with 14 bases lying between them. This CDR3 has 14 amino acids. CDR3 in amino acids: CASRYAGTADTQYF. The DNA of the CDR3 is TGTGCCAGTAGATACGCAGGGACCGCAGATACGCAGTATTTT.

This clonotype was counted ten times or more. The chain joins TRBV11-1 to TRBJ2-3, with D possibly being TRBD2 (6 bases). V lost 5 bases and J lost 4, with 16 bases in between. The CDR3 runs 15 residues. Germline lookup yields CDR1 SGHAT and CDR2 FQDESV (reference sequence). The CDR3 region is CASSPLPRRADTQYF. Here the CDR3 DNA reads TGTGCCAGCAGCCCTTTGCCAAGGAGGGCAGATACGCAGTATTTT.

The table lists this clonotype with many counts. The chain employs TRBV11-1 and TRBJ2-1, with D perhaps matching TRBD2 (6 bases). Germline-derived CDR1 and CDR2 are SGHAT and FQDESV (reference sequence). This CDR3 contains 16 residues. Trimming cost V 5 bases and J 6 bases, with 20 bases left between them. CDR3 in DNA: TGTGCCAGCAGCCCCGGTGGGGGGATTCGAGGCAATGAGCAGTTCTTC. Translation: CASSPGGGIRGNEQFF.

This rearrangement joins TRBV5-1 to TRBJ2-2; D is undetermined. The CDR3 runs to 15 residues. Germline CDR1 is SGHRS and CDR2 is YFSETQ. Trimming took off 3 bases at V and 4 bases at J, with 13 bases between the two ends. In DNA, the CDR3 is TGCGCCAGCAGCTCCCCAACGTCTACCACCGGGGAGCTGTTTTTT. Encoded protein: CASSSPTSTTGELFF.

This clonotype was counted many times. V gene TRBV12-3 or TRBV12-4 combines with J gene TRBJ2-2; no reliable D call. V lost 2 bases and J 2 bases, leaving 9 bases between the germline ends. The CDR3 runs to 15 residues. The CDR3 is CASSLFSTNTGELFF. CDR3 DNA: TGTGCCAGCAGTTTATTTAGCACAAACACCGGGGAGCTGTTTTTT.

This clonotype was seen repeatedly, ten times or more. The genes are TRBV5-1 and TRBJ2-7; TRBD2 is a possible D gene (7 bases). The germline CDR1 and CDR2 sequences are SGHRS and YFSETQ. V was cut by 4 bases and J by 2 bases, with 16 bases left in between. The CDR3 spans 15 residues. Here the CDR3 reads CASSPRGGKAYEQYF. The CDR3 DNA is TGCGCCAGCAGCCCAAGGGGGGGTAAGGCCTACGAGCAGTACTTC.

This clonotype was seen only a few times. The chain carries TRBV6-4 and TRBJ2-3, with 12 bases matching TRBD2. From germline, CDR1 is MRHNA and CDR2 SNTAGT. This CDR3 contains 14 residues. Trimming removed 6 bases from V and 8 bases from J; junction bases left unmatched: 6. CDR3 sequence (DNA): TGTGCCAGCAGCCTAGCGGGAGGGCACGGTACGCAGTATTTT. Protein product: CASSLAGGHGTQYF.

The chain is built from TRBV24-1 and TRBJ2-2; unclear D gene. Germline-derived CDR1 and CDR2 are KGHDR and SFDVKD. CDR3 length equals 16 residues. Trimming stripped 1 base from V and 0 bases from J, with 8 bases between. For the CDR3, the DNA is TGTGCCACCAGTGATTTTCGGCTACCGAACACCGGGGAGCTGTTTTTT. Translated: CATSDFRLPNTGELFF.

This clonotype came up many times. The chain combines TRBV11-1 with TRBJ2-1, with 9 bases lining up with TRBD2. Germline V gene data show CDR1 as SGHAT and CDR2 as FQDESV (reference sequence). J gave up 4 bases and V 2 bases, and 3 bases lay outside the gene matches. The CDR3 is 15 amino acids. The CDR3: CASSLRAGGYNEQFF. The CDR3 DNA reads TGTGCCAGCAGCTTACGAGCGGGGGGATACAATGAGCAGTTCTTC.

This sequence joins TRBV20-1 and TRBJ2-1; D gene ambiguous. The CDR3 sequence is 11 residues long. The V gene's germline CDR1 is DFQATT and CDR2 SNEGSKA (reference sequence). Trimming stripped 0 bases from V and 10 bases from J, with 7 bases between. The CDR3: CSARDRGEQFF. CDR3 nucleotide sequence: TGCAGTGCTAGAGATCGCGGAGAGCAGTTCTTC.

This clonotype showed up many times. CDR3 in amino acids: CASRGASTSEKLFF. CDR3 DNA: TGTGCCAGCAGAGGAGCCAGCACAAGTGAAAAACTGTTTTTT. The rearrangement uses TRBV28 and TRBJ1-4; no clear D. CDR1 and CDR2 from the germline V gene are MDHEN and SYDVKM. V lost 6 bases to trimming and J lost 7 bases, with 15 bases between them. The CDR3 runs 14 residues.

This chain joins TRBV2 and TRBJ2-2, with a weak D call TRBD2 (5 bases). The germline CDR1 and CDR2 sequences are SNHLY and FYNNEI. Trimming left V 0 bases short and J 13 bases short, with 9 bases between. CDR3 length: 12 amino acids. For the CDR3, the DNA is TGTGCCAGCAGTGAAGCACAAGGAGGGCTGTTTTTT. This encodes CASSEAQGGLFF. Full variable domain (outside the CDR3, taken from reference TRBV2 and TRBJ2-2): EPEVTQTPSHQVTQMGQEVILRCVPISNHLYFYWYRQILGQKVEFLVSFYNNEISEKSEIFDDQFSVERPDGSNFTLKIRSTKLEDSAMYFCASSEAQGGLFFGEGSRLTVL.

This clonotype was seen many times. The chain has TRBV6-1 and TRBJ2-1; D is possibly TRBD1 or TRBD2 (5 bases each). The CDR3 extends over 15 amino acids. Germline assignment: CDR1 MNHNS and CDR2 SASEGT. Trimming stripped 6 bases from V and 7 bases from J, with 19 bases between. CDR3 coding DNA: TGTGCCAGCAGCTCCAGGGAGACGGGGAGTAATGAGCAGTTCTTC. This encodes CASSSRETGSNEQFF.

This clonotype was seen repeatedly, ten times or more. The V call is TRBV27, the J call TRBJ1-1; 7 nucleotides align to TRBD1. The length of the CDR3 is 16 residues. In germline, CDR1 is MNHEY, CDR2 SMNVEV (reference sequence). After removal of 3 bases from V and 2 bases from J, the junction contained 9 bases not matched to a gene. The CDR3 loop reads CASSFQAGGVNTEAFF. CDR3 DNA: TGTGCCAGCAGTTTTCAGGCAGGGGGAGTTAACACTGAAGCTTTCTTT.

Comment on this clonotype: A read error is possible here, since a much larger clone lies one base away. This sequence joins TRBV6-2 or TRBV6-3 and TRBJ2-7; possibly TRBD1 for D (5 bases). The germline CDR1 and CDR2 sequences are MNHEY and SVGEGT. The V gene lost 1 base and the J gene lost 3 bases, with 10 bases spanning the gap. The CDR3 is 14 residues long. CDR3 sequence reads: CASSYWGRFYEQYF. CDR3 in DNA: TGTGCCAGCAGTTACTGGGGCCGATTCTACGAGCAGTACTTC.

Details on this clonotype: A read error may be the cause here, since a much bigger clone is one base away. This is likely a read error, given that the CDR3 carries no conserved phenylalanine or tryptophan at its end. J is TRBJ1-6 and V is TRBV5-1, with D hard to call. CDR1 is SGHRS, CDR2 YFSETQ, per germline. The CDR3 has 14 residues. With 3 bases removed from V and 10 bases from J, the gap between germline ends came to 14 bases. As DNA, the CDR3 is TGCGCCAGCAGCTATGACCCTGGGAGATCACCCCTCCACATT. Translating gives CASSYDPGRSPLHI.

This clonotype was detected many times. This chain connects TRBV28 to TRBJ2-6; 8 nucleotides line up with TRBD1. V gave up 7 bases and J gave up 2 bases; unmatched junction bases: 4. The CDR3 loop spans 15 amino acids. Germline-derived CDR1 and CDR2 are MDHEN and SYDVKM. The CDR3 nucleotides are TGTGCCAGCACGATGACAGGGGCTGGGGCCAACGTCCTGACTTTC. It yields the protein CASTMTGAGANVLTF.

This clonotype was seen ten or more times. V usage is TRBV3-1 and J usage is TRBJ1-2, with 7 bases identical to TRBD1. The length of the CDR3 is 14 residues. Germline V CDR1 and CDR2: LGHDT, YNNKEL (reference sequence). Trimming took 3 bases from V and 6 from J; bases not matched to a gene: 7. CDR3 in amino acids: CASSHRGTSDGYTF. The CDR3 nucleotides are TGTGCCAGCAGCCACAGGGGGACGTCGGATGGCTACACCTTC.

This clonotype was detected ten times or more. The rearrangement joins TRBV7-2 to TRBJ2-7; 8 bases match TRBD2. With V trimmed by 5 bases and J by 2 bases, 8 bases remained unmatched. This CDR3 has 15 amino acids. CDR1 is SGHTA, CDR2 FQGNSA, per germline. CDR3 in DNA: TGTGCCAGCAGCCCGGACAGCGGGAGAACCTACGAGCAGTACTTC. Translated: CASSPDSGRTYEQYF.

Many counts were recorded for this clonotype. The chain combines TRBV20-1 with TRBJ2-1; TRBD2 matches at 10 bases. CDR1 and CDR2 from the germline V gene are DFQATT and SNEGSKA (reference sequence). This CDR3 spans 14 amino acids. V gave up 6 bases and J gave up 12 bases; unmatched junction bases: 14. The CDR3 region has the DNA TGCAGTGCGGACCCGGGGTGGCTAGCGGGAGTGCAGTTCTTC. It codes for CSADPGWLAGVQFF.

The chain couples TRBV20-1 to TRBJ2-1; 11 bases align to TRBD2. Germline V gives CDR1 DFQATT, CDR2 SNEGSKA (reference sequence). After removal of 5 bases from V and 4 bases from J, the junction contained 4 bases not matched to a gene. This CDR3 spans 14 amino acids. The CDR3 nucleotides read TGCAGTGCTCTCAGGACTAGCGGGTACAATGAGCAGTTCTTC. This codes for CSALRTSGYNEQFF.

Many counts were recorded for this clonotype. The rearrangement joins TRBV24-1 to TRBJ2-7, with 12 bases fitting TRBD1. Trimming at V came to 5 bases and at J to 7 bases, leaving 14 bases not matched to a gene. In germline, CDR1 is KGHDR, CDR2 SFDVKD. CDR3 length equals 17 residues. The CDR3 sequence: CATSAHAGTGGFEEQYF. CDR3 coding DNA: TGTGCCACCAGTGCCCACGCTGGGACAGGGGGCTTTGAAGAGCAGTACTTC.

The rearrangement uses TRBV19 and TRBJ1-1; the D is unclear. This CDR3 has 16 residues. Germline assignment: CDR1 LNHDA and CDR2 SQIVND (reference sequence). V lost 4 bases and J lost 3, with 18 bases in between. CDR3 sequence reads: CASSTGLPPAHTEAFF. The CDR3 coding sequence is TGTGCCAGTAGTACGGGCCTCCCACCCGCGCACACTGAAGCTTTCTTT. Together with reference TRBV19 and TRBJ1-1, the CDR3 gives the full variable domain: DGGITQSPKYLFRKEGQNVTLSCEQNLNHDAMYWYRQDPGQGLRLIYYSQIVNDFQKGDIAEGYSVSREKKESFPLTVTSAQKNPTAFYLCASSTGLPPAHTEAFFGQGTRLTVV.

This clonotype has only a few counts. The DNA of the CDR3 is TGTGCCAGCAGCTCAATGGCACTAGCGTATAGCACAGATACGCAGTATTTT. Amino acid sequence: CASSSMALAYSTDTQYF. The chain carries TRBV27 and TRBJ2-3, with 7 bases matching TRBD2. Germline-derived CDR1 and CDR2 are MNHEY and SMNVEV (reference sequence). The length of the CDR3 is 17 residues. The V and J ends lost 6 bases and 0 bases, in that order; junction bases with no gene match: 12.

This clonotype was seen repeatedly, ten times or more. V usage is TRBV2 and J usage is TRBJ1-1; 8 bases line up with TRBD1. The CDR3 has 15 residues. Germline trimming cut 6 bases from V and 1 base from J; bases unmatched to any gene: 7. Looked up from germline, CDR1 is SNHLY and CDR2 is FYNNEI. CDR3 loop: CASSWQGAKNTEAFF. In DNA form, the CDR3 reads TGTGCCAGCAGCTGGCAGGGGGCCAAGAACACTGAAGCTTTCTTT.

This clonotype was observed a handful of times. This rearrangement joins TRBV19 to TRBJ2-7, with 8 bases identical to TRBD1. The CDR3 is made up of 13 amino acids. CDR1 LNHDA and CDR2 SQIVND come from the germline V gene (reference sequence). J gave up 4 bases and V 2 bases, and 1 base lay outside the gene matches. The CDR3 protein is CASSIQGAYEQYF. The CDR3 DNA follows: TGTGCCAGTAGTATACAGGGGGCTTACGAGCAGTACTTC.

This clonotype was recorded many times. The chain links TRBV2 to TRBJ2-3; TRBD2 matches 14 bases. CDR1 is SNHLY, CDR2 FYNNEI, per germline. The CDR3 totals 18 residues. The J segment lost 2 bases and the V segment lost 6 bases, leaving 10 bases of the junction unmatched. The CDR3 spells CASRAGTSGRWFTDTQYF. In nucleotides, the CDR3 is TGTGCCAGCAGAGCCGGGACTAGCGGGAGATGGTTCACAGATACGCAGTATTTT.